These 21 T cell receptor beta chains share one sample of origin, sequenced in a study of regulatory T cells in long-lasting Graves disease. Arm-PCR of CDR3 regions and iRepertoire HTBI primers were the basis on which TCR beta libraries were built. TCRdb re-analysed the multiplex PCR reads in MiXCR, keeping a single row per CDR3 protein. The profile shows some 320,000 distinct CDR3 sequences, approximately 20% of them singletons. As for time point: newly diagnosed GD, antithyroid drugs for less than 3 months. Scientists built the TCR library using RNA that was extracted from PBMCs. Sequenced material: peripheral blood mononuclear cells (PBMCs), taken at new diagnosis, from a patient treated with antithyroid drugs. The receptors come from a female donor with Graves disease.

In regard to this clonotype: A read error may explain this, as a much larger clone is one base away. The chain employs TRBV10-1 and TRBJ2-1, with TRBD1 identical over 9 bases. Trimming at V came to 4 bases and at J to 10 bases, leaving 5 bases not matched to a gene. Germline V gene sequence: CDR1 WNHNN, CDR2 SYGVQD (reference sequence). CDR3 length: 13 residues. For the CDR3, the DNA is TGCGCCAGCAGTGCCGGGACAGGGTACGAGCAGTTCTTC. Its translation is CASSAGTGYEQFF.

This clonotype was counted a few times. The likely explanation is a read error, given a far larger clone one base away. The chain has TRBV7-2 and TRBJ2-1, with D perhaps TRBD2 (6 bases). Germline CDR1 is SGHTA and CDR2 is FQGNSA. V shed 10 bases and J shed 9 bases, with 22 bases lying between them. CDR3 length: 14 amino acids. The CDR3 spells CANSPLSREFEQFF. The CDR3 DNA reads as TGTGCCAACAGTCCCCTCTCGCGGGAATTTGAGCAGTTCTTC.

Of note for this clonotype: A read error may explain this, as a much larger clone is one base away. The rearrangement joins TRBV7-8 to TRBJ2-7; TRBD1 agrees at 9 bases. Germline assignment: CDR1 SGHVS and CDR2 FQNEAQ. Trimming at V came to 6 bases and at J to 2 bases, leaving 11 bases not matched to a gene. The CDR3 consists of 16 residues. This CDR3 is CASRPSFGQGTYEQYF. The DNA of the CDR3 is TGTGCCAGCAGACCGTCGTTCGGACAGGGGACCTACGAGCAGTACTTC.

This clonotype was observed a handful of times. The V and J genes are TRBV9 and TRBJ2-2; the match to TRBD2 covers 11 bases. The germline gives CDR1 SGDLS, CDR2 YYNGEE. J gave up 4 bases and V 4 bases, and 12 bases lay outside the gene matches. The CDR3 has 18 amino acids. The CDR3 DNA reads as TGTGCCAGCAGCTCTCCAGGGCTAGCGGGGGGTGGCACCGGGGAGCTGTTTTTT. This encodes CASSSPGLAGGGTGELFF.

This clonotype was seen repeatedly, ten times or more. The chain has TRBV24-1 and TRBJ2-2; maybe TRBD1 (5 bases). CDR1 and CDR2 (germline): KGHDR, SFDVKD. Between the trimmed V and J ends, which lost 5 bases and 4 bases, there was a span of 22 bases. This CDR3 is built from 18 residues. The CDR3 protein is CATSVSFRGDGSTGELFF. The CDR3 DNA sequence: TGTGCCACCAGTGTTTCTTTTAGGGGCGATGGTAGCACCGGGGAGCTGTTTTTT.

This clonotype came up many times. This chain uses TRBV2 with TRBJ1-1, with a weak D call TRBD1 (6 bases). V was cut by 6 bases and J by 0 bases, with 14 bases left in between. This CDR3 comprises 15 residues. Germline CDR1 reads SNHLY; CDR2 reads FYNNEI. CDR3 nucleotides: TGTGCCAGCAGGGAACAGGGCGTCCTGAACACTGAAGCTTTCTTT. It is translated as CASREQGVLNTEAFF.

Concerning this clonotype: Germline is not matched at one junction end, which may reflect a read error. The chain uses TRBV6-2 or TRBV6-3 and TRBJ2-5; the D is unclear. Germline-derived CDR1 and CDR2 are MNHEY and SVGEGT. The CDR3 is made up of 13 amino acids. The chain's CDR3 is CACRSSPQETQYF. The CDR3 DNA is TGTGCCTGCAGGTCCAGTCCTCAAGAGACCCAGTACTTC.

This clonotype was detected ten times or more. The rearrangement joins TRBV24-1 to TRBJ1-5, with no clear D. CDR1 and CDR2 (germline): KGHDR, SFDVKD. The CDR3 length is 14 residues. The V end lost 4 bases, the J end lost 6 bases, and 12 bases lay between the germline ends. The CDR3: CATSDAQGAQPQHF. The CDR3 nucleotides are TGTGCCACCAGTGACGCACAAGGAGCTCAGCCCCAGCATTTT.

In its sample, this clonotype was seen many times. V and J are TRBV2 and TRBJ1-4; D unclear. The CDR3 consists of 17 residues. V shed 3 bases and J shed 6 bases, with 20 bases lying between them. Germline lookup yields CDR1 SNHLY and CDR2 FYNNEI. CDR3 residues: CASSDVGRLTGDEKLFF. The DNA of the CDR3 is TGTGCCAGCAGTGACGTGGGAAGGTTAACTGGAGATGAAAAACTGTTTTTT.

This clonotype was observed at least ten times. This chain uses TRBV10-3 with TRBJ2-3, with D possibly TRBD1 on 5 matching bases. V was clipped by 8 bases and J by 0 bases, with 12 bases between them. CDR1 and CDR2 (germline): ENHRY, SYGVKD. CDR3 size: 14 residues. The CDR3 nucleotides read TGTGCCATCCGACAGAGTACTAGCACAGATACGCAGTATTTT. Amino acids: CAIRQSTSTDTQYF.

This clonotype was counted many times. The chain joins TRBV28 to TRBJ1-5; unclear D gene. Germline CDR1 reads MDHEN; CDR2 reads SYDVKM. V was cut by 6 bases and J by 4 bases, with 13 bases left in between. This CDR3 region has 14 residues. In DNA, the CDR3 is TGTGCCAGCAGCCCACTCCCGTCAAATCAGCCCCAGCATTTT. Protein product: CASSPLPSNQPQHF.

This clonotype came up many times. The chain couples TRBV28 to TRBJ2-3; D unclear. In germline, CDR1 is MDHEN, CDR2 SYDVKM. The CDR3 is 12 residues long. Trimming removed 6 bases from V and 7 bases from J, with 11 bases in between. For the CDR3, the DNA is TGTGCCAGCAGCCGCCTAACTCATACGCAGTATTTT. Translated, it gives CASSRLTHTQYF.

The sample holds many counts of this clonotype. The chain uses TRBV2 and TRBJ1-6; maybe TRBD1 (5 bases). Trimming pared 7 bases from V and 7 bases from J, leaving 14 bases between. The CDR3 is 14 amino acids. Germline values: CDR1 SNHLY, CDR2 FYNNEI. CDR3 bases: TGTGCCAGCACCGGGACCGGGCGGAATTCACCCCTCCACTTT. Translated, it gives CASTGTGRNSPLHF.

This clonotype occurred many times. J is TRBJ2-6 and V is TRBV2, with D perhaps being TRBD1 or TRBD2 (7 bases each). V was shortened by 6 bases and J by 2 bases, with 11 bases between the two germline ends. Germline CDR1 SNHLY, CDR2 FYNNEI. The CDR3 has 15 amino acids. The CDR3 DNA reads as TGTGCCAGCAGGGGAGGGGGCGCTGGGGCCAACGTCCTGACTTTC. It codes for CASRGGGAGANVLTF.

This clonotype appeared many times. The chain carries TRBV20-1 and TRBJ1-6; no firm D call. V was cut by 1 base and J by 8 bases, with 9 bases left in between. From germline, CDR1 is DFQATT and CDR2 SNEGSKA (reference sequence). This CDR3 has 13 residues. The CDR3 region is CSARVKDDSPLHF. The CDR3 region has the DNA TGCAGTGCTAGAGTGAAGGATGATTCACCCCTCCACTTT.

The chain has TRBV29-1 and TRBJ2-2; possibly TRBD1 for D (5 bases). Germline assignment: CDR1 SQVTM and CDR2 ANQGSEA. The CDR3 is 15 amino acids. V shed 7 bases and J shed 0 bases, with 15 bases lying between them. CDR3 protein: CSASPGLANTGELFF. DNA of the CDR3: TGCAGCGCATCCCCAGGGCTCGCGAACACCGGGGAGCTGTTTTTT.

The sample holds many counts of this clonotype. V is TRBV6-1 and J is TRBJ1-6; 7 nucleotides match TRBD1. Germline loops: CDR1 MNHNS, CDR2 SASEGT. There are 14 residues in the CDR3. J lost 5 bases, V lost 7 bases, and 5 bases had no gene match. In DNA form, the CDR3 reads TGTGCCAGCATTCGCGGGACAGATAATTCACCCCTCCACTTT. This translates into CASIRGTDNSPLHF.

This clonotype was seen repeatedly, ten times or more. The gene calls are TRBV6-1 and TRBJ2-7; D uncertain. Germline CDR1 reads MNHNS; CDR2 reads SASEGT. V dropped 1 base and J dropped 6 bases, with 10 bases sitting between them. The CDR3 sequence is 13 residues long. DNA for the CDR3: TGTGCCAGCAGTGAAGGTTTGTCGGTCGAGCAGTACTTC. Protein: CASSEGLSVEQYF.

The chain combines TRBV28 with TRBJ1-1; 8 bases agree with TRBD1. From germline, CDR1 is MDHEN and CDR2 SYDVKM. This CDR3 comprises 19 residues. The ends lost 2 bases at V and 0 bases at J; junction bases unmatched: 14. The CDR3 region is CASSLGTGGGLKLNTEAFF. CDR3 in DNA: TGTGCCAGCAGTTTAGGAACAGGGGGAGGCCTTAAACTGAACACTGAAGCTTTCTTT.

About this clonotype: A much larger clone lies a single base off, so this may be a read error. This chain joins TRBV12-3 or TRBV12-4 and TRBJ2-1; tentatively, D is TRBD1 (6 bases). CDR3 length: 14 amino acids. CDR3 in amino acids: CASRTSQGLETRYF. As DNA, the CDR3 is TGTGCCAGCAGGACTTCACAGGGTTTGGAGACCCGGTACTTC.

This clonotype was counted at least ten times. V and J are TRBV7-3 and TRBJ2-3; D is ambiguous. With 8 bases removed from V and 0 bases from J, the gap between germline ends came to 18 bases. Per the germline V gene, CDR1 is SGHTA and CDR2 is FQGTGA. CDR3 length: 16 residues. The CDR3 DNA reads TGTGCCAGCTCACCACGGGTAGGAACTAGCACAGATACGCAGTATTTT. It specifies CASSPRVGTSTDTQYF. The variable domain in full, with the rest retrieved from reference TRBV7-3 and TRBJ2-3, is GAGVSQTPSNKVTEKGKYVELRCDPISGHTALYWYRQSLGQGPEFLIYFQGTGAADDSGLPNDRFFAVRPEGSVSTLKIQRTERGDSAVYLCASSPRVGTSTDTQYFGPGTRLTVL.